The count of the clone carrying this TCR beta chain is one. Authors' processing steps: Cell counts per sample came from amplifying reference gene primers. The table came from immunoSEQ multiplex PCR; TCRdb's copy has only in-frame clones and leaves some out. V, J and clone size are taken as reported in that table, and D and trimming were inferred from the DNA itself. The table records under 150,000 clones, 84% of them present only once. Germline CDR1 and CDR2: MNHEY and SVGEGT. V was shortened by 6 bases and J by 8 bases, with 9 bases between the two germline ends. The CDR3 length is 11 residues. This specimen comes from a study of blood T cell repertoires in COVID-19. In the study overall: The United States, Italy and Spain supplied acute and convalescent COVID-19 samples. The analysed material was cDNA or gDNA that came from T cells, B-cell-depleted T cells, or PBMCs.

Sample: peripheral blood. The V call is TRBV6-2 or TRBV6-3, the J call TRBJ2-3; no firm D call. The origin of this receptor is a human donor in a cohort sampled during active COVID-19. The CDR3 DNA sequence: TGTGCCAGCAGCCTGAAGCTTACGCAGTATTTT. Translating gives CASSLKLTQYF.